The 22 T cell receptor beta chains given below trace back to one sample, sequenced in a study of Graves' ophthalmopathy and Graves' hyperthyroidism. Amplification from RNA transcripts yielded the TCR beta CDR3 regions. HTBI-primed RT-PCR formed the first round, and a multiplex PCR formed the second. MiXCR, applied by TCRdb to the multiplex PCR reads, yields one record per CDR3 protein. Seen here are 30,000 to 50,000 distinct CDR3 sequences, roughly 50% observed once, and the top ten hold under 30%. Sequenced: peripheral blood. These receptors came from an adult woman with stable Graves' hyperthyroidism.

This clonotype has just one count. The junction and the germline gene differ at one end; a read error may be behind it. The CDR3 DNA reads as TGTGCCAGCAGCTTAGGAACTGCCGGGGGGCTGTTCTTT. Its protein is CASSLGTAGGLFF. This chain links TRBV7-6 with TRBJ2-2; D possibly corresponds to TRBD2 (7 bases). From germline, CDR1 is SGHVS and CDR2 FNYEAQ. There are 13 residues in the CDR3. The full variable domain, completed using reference TRBV7-6 and TRBJ2-2, is GAGVSQSPRYKVTKRGQDVALRCDPISGHVSLYWYRQALGQGPEFLTYFNYEAQQDKSGLPNDRFSAERPEGSISTLTIQRTEQRDSAMYRCASSLGTAGGLFFGEGSRLTVL.

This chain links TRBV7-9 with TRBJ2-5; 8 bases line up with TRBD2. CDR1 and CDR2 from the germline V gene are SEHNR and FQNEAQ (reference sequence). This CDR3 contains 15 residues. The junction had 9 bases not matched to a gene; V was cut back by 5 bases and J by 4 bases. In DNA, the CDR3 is TGTGCCAGCAGCCAACAAGCGGGAGATCGAGAGACCCAGTACTTC. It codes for CASSQQAGDRETQYF.

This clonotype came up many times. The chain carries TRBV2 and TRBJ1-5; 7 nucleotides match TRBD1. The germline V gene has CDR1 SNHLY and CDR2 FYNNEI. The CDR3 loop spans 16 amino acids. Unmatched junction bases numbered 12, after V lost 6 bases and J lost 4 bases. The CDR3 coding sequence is TGTGCCAGCAGCGACGATAAGGGGGCCTTTAATCAGCCCCAGCATTTT. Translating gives CASSDDKGAFNQPQHF.

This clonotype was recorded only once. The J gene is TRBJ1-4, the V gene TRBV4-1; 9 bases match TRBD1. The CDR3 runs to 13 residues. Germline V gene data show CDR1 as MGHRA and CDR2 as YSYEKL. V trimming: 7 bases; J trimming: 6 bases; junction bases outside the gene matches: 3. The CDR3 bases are TGCGCCAGCACCGGGACAGGGTATGAAAAACTGTTTTTT. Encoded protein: CASTGTGYEKLFF.

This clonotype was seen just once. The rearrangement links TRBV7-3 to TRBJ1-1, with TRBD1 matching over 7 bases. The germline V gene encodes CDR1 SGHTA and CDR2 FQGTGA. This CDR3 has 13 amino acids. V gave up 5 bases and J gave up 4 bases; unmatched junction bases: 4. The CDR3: CASSEGTVTEAFF. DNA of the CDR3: TGTGCCAGCAGCGAAGGGACAGTCACTGAAGCTTTCTTT. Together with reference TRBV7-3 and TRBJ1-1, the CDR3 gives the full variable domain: GAGVSQTPSNKVTEKGKYVELRCDPISGHTALYWYRQSLGQGPEFLIYFQGTGAADDSGLPNDRFFAVRPEGSVSTLKIQRTERGDSAVYLCASSEGTVTEAFFGQGTRLTVV.

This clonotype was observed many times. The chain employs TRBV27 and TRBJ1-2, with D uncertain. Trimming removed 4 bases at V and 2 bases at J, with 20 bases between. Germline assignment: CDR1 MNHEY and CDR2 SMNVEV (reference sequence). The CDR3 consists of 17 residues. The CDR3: CASSSVPSELDNYGYTF. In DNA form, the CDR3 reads TGTGCCAGCAGTTCCGTCCCTTCGGAATTGGACAACTATGGCTACACCTTC.

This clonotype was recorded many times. In DNA, the CDR3 is TGTGCCAGCAGCCCCCCCGGGGGGGGGGAGACCCAGTACTTC. It codes for CASSPPGGGETQYF. The rearrangement links TRBV4-2 to TRBJ2-5, with TRBD2 matching 8 bases. CDR1 is LGHNA and CDR2 is YNFKEQ in the germline V gene. Unmatched junction bases numbered 6, after V lost 4 bases and J lost 5 bases. The CDR3 is made up of 14 amino acids.

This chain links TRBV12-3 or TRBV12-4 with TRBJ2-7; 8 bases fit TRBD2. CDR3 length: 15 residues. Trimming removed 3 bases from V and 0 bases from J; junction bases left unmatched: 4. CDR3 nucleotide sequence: TGTGCCAGCAGTTTGCAGCGGGGGAGCTCCTACGAGCAGTACTTC. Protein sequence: CASSLQRGSSYEQYF.

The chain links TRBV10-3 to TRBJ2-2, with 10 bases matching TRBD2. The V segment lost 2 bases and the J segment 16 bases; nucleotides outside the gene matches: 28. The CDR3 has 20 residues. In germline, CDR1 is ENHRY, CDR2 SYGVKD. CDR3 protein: CAISEPSTASGSQNTGGPFF. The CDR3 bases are TGTGCCATCAGTGAGCCGAGTACGGCTAGCGGGAGCCAAAACACCGGGGGGCCGTTTTTT.

The CDR3 sequence is CATSRRTGGGTQYF. The CDR3, as DNA: TGTGCCACCAGCAGAAGGACCGGGGGAGGGACCCAGTACTTC. This rearrangement joins TRBV15 to TRBJ2-5; possible D gene TRBD2, 6 bases. V gave up 2 bases and J gave up 7 bases, with 14 bases separating them. The germline CDR1 and CDR2 sequences are LNHNV and YYDKDF (reference sequence). This CDR3 is 14 amino acids long.

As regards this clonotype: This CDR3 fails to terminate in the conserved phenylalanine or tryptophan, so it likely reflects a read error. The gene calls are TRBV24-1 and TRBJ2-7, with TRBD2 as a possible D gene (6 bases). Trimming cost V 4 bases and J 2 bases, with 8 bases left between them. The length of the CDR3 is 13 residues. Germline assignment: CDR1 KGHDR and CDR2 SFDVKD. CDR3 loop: CATSERGPYEQYS. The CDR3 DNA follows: TGTGCCACCAGTGAGCGGGGCCCCTACGAGCAGTACTCC.

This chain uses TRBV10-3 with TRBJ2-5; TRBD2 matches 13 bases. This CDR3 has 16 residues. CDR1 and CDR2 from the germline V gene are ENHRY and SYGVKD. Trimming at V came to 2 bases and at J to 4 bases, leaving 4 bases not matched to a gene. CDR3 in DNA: TGTGCCATCAGTGAGACCACTAGCGGGAGGGCAGAGACCCAGTACTTC. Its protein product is CAISETTSGRAETQYF.

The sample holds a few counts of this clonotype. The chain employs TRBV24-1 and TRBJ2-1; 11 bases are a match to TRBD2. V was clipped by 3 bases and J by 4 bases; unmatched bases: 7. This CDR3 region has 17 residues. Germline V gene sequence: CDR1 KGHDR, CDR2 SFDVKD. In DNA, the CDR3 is TGTGCCACCAGTGATGCCCCCGGGACTAGCGGATACAATGAGCAGTTCTTC. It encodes CATSDAPGTSGYNEQFF.

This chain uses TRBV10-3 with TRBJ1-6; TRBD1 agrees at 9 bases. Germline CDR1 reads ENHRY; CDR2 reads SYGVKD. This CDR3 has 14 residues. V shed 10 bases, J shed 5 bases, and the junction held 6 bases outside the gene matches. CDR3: CASRDRVDNSPLHF. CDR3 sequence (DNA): TGTGCCAGCCGGGACAGGGTAGATAATTCACCCCTCCACTTT.

CDR3 DNA sequence: TGTGCCAGCCCCGCCGGGACAGGGAAGGACGGGGAGCTGTTTTTT. Translated: CASPAGTGKDGELFF. The gene calls are TRBV13 and TRBJ2-2, with TRBD1 matching over 9 bases. J lost 7 bases, V lost 8 bases, and 11 bases had no gene match. CDR3 length equals 15 residues. The germline V gene encodes CDR1 PRHDT and CDR2 FYEKMQ (reference sequence). The variable domain in full, completed from reference TRBV13 and TRBJ2-2, reads AAGVIQSPRHLIKEKRETATLKCYPIPRHDTVYWYQQGPGQDPQFLISFYEKMQSDKGSIPDRFSAQQFSDYHSELNMSSLELGDSALYFCASPAGTGKDGELFFGEGSRLTVL.

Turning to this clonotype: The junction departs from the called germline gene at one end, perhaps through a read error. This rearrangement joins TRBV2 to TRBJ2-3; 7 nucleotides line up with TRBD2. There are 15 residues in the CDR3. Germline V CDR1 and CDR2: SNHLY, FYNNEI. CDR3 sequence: CACSAEAGRSDTQYF. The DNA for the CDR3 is TGTGCCTGCAGTGCGGAAGCGGGAAGATCAGATACGCAGTATTTT. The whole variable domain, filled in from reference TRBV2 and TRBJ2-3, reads EPEVTQTPSHQVTQMGQEVILRCVPISNHLYFYWYRQILGQKVEFLVSFYNNEISEKSEIFDDQFSVERPDGSNFTLKIRSTKLEDSAMYFCACSAEAGRSDTQYFGPGTRLTVL.

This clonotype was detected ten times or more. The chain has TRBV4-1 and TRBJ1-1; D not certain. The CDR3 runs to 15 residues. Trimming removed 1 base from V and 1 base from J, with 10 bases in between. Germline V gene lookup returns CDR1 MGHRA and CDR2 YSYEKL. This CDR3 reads CASSQGPDANTEAFF. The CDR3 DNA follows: TGCGCCAGCAGCCAAGGCCCAGACGCGAACACTGAAGCTTTCTTT.

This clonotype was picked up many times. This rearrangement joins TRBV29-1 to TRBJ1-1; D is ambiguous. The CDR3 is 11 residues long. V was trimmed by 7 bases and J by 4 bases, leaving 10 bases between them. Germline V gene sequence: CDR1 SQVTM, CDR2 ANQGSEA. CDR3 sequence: CSASVGTEAFF. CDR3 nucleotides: TGCAGCGCCTCGGTAGGCACTGAAGCTTTCTTT.

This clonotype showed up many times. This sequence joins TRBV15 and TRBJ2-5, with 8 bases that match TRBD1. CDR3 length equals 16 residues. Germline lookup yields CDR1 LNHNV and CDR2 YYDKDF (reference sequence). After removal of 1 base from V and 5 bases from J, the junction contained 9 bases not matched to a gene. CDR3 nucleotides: TGTGCCACCAGCAGAGGGGGCGCAGGGGGCTTTGAGACCCAGTACTTC. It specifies CATSRGGAGGFETQYF.

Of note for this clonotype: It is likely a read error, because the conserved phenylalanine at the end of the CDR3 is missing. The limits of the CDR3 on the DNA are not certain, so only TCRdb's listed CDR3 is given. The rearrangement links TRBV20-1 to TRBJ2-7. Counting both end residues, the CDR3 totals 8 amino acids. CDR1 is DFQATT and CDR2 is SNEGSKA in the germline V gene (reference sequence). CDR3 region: CSARNLAG.

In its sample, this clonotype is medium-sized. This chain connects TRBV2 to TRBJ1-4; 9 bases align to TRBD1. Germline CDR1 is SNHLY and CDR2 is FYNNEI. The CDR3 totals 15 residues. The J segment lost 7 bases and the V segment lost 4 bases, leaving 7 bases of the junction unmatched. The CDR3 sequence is CASSGRGQGFEKLFF. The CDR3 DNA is TGTGCCAGCAGTGGTCGGGGACAGGGTTTTGAAAAACTGTTTTTT.

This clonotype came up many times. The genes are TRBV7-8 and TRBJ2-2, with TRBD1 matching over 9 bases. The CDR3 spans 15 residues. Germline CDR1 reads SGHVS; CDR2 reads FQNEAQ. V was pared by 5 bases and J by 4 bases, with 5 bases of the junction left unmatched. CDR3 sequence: CASSPDRGSTGELFF. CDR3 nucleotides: TGTGCCAGCAGCCCCGACAGGGGGAGCACCGGGGAGCTGTTTTTT.